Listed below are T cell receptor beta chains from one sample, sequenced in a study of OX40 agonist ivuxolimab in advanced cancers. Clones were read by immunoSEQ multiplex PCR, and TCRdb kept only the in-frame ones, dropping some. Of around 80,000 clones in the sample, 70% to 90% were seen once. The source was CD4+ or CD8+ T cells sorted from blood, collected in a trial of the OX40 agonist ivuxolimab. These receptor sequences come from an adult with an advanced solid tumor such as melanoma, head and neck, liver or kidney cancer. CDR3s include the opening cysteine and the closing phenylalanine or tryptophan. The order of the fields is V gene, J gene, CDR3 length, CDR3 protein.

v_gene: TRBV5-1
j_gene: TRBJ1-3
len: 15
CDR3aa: CASSLQGVSGNTIYF

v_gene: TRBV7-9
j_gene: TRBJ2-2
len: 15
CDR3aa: CASSFTGTGHGELFF

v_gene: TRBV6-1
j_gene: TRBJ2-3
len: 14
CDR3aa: CAAWLGQGADTQYF

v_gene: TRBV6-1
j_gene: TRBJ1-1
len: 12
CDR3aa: CASRADIAEAFF

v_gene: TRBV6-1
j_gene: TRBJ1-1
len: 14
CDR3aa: CASRPTGGHTEAFF

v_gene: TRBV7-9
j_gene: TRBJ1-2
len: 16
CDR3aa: CASSYRDKLANYGYTF

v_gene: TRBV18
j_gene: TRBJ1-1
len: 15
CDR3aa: CASSATQGAGTEAFF

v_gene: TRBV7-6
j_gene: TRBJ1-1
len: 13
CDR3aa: CASSFGENTEAFF

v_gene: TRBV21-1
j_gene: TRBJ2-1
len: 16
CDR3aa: CASSKRTSGGANEQFF

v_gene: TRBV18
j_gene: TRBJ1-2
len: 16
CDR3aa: CASSPRQGEVSGGYTF